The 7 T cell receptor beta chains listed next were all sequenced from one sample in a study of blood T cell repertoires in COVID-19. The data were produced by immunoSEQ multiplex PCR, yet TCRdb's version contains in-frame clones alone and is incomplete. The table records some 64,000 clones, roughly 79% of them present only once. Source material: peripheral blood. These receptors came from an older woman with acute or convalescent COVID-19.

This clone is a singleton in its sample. CDR3 sequence (DNA): TGTGCCAGTAGTACTAGGGGCGCACGAGGCTACACCTTC. It is translated as CASSTRGARGYTF. The rearrangement joins TRBV19 to TRBJ1-2; TRBD1 is a possible D gene (5 bases). Germline CDR1 is LNHDA and CDR2 is SQIVND (reference sequence). Trimming cost V 4 bases and J 8 bases, with 14 bases left between them. This CDR3 is built from 13 residues.

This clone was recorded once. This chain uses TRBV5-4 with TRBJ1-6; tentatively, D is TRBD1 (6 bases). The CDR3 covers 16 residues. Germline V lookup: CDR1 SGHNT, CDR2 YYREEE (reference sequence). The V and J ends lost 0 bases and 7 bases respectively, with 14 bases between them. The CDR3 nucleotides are TGTGCCAGCAGCTTGGACAGGGTCCAACTCAATTCACCCCTCCACTTT. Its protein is CASSLDRVQLNSPLHF. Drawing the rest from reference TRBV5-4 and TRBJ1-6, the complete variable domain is ETGVTQSPTHLIKTRGQQVTLRCSSQSGHNTVSWYQQALGQGPQFIFQYYREEENGRGNFPPRFSGLQFPNYSSELNVNALELDDSALYLCASSLDRVQLNSPLHFGNGTRLTVT.

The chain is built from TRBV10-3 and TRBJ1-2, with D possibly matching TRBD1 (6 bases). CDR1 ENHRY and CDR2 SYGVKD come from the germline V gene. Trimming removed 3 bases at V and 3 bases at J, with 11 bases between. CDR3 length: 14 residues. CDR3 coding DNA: TGTGCCATCAGTGATCTCGGGACACACTATGGCTACACCTTC. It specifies CAISDLGTHYGYTF.

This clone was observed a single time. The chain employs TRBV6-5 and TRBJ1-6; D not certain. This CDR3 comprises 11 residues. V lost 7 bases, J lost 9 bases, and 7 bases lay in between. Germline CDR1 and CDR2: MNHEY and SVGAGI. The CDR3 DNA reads TGTGCCAGCATGGAGTTTTCACCCCTCCACTTT. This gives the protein CASMEFSPLHF.

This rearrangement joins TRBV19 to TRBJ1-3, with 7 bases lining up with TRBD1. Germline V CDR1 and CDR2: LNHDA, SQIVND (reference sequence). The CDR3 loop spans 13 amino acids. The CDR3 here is CASGGTTGNTIYF. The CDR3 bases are TGTGCTTCAGGGGGTACCACTGGAAACACCATATATTTT.

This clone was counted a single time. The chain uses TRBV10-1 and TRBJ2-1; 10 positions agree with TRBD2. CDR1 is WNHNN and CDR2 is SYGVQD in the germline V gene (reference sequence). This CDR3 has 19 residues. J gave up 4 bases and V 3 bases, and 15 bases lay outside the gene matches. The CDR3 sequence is CASSDVASGGRRVYNEQFF. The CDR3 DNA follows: TGCGCCAGCAGTGATGTAGCTAGCGGGGGTAGGAGGGTTTACAATGAGCAGTTCTTC.

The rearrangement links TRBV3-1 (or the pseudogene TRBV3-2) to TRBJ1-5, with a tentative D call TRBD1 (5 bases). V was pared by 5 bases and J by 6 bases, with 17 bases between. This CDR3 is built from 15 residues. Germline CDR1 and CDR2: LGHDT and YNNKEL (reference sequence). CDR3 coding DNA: TGTGCCAGCAGCGCAGCTACAGGTCTCGGTCAGCCCCAGCATTTT. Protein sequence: CASSAATGLGQPQHF.